This TCR beta chain originates from a study of cytomegalovirus exposure and HLA in healthy donors. Of note for this clone: Its antigen is not known.

Study observations and caveats: The classifier reportedly diagnosed cytomegalovirus status with high sensitivity and specificity. A later analysis found first-cohort TCR clusters tended to co-occur in the 90 to 150 validation repertoires.

Clones were sequenced by immunoSEQ multiplex PCR, and TCRdb holds only the in-frame ones, with some missing. The table has 150,000 to 200,000 clones, 84% seen once. V lost 5 bases, J lost 1 base, and 16 bases lay in between. Germline CDR1 is MDHEN and CDR2 is SYDVKM. The CDR3 runs to 16 residues. Source material: PBMCs. The chain employs TRBV28 and TRBJ2-3; weak D call: TRBD2 (7 bases). This receptor was taken from a man between 25 and 39 years old in good health and CMV-seropositive. Here the CDR3 DNA reads TGTGCCAGCAGTCTCTTGGCGGGGGCCGGCACAGATACGCAGTATTTT. Its protein product is CASSLLAGAGTDTQYF.